The 7 T cell receptor beta chains reported below all come from one sample, sequenced in a study of cytomegalovirus exposure and HLA in healthy donors. The table came from immunoSEQ multiplex PCR; TCRdb's copy has only in-frame clones and leaves some out. The sample contains some 150,000 clones, just over 90% of which appear only once. The sample comprised PBMCs. The origin of the receptors is a man aged 18 to 30 in good health and CMV-seronegative.

The chain employs TRBV23-1 and TRBJ2-7; TRBD1 matches at 7 bases. TRBV23-1 is marked as an open reading frame, function uncertain. Trimming took 4 bases from V and 2 from J; bases not matched to a gene: 17. The CDR3 extends over 18 amino acids. The CDR3 nucleotides are TGCGCCAGCAGTCTAATCATATGGATCCGAGACAGGGCCTACGAGCAGTACGTC. This codes for CASSLIIWIRDRAYEQYV.

This sequence joins TRBV19 and TRBJ2-1; weak D call: TRBD1 (6 bases). V lost 4 bases and J lost 0, with 16 bases in between. Per germline, CDR1 LNHDA and CDR2 SQIVND (reference sequence). This CDR3 is built from 17 residues. CDR3 sequence reads: CASSTPGASSSYNEQFF. The CDR3 nucleotides are TGTGCCAGTAGTACCCCAGGGGCGTCGAGCTCCTACAATGAGCAGTTCTTC.

The rearrangement joins TRBV5-4 to TRBJ2-1; 12 positions match TRBD2. Germline trimming cut 7 bases from V and 7 bases from J; bases unmatched to any gene: 9. Per the germline V gene, CDR1 is SGHNT and CDR2 is YYREEE (reference sequence). The CDR3 consists of 15 residues. This CDR3 is CASRLAGASLNEQFF. The CDR3 nucleotides read TGTGCCAGCCGACTAGCGGGGGCCTCCCTGAATGAGCAGTTCTTC.

This clone appeared once. V gene TRBV2 combines with J gene TRBJ2-2; 7 positions agree with TRBD2. Trimming removed 6 bases from V and 3 bases from J; junction bases left unmatched: 7. The CDR3 runs to 15 residues. CDR1 SNHLY and CDR2 FYNNEI come from the germline V gene. CDR3 sequence: CASSETSRYTGELFF. Written as DNA, the CDR3 is TGTGCCAGCAGCGAGACTAGCCGATACACCGGGGAGCTGTTTTTT.

The gene calls are TRBV27 and TRBJ1-4, with unresolved D. V lost 5 bases and J 0 bases, leaving 10 bases between the germline ends. The CDR3 totals 15 residues. Germline V CDR1 and CDR2: MNHEY, SMNVEV (reference sequence). The CDR3 DNA follows: TGTGCCAGCAGTAAGACGCTAGCAACTAATGAAAAACTGTTTTTT. It is translated as CASSKTLATNEKLFF. The full variable domain, in which reference TRBV27 and TRBJ1-4 provide the parts outside the CDR3, is EAQVTQNPRYLITVTGKKLTVTCSQNMNHEYMSWYRQDPGLGLRQIYYSMNVEVTDKGDVPEGYKVSRKEKRNFPLILESPSPNQTSLYFCASSKTLATNEKLFFGSGTQLSVL.

This sequence joins TRBV6-6 and TRBJ1-2; unclear D gene. CDR1 is MNHNY, CDR2 SVGAGI, per germline (reference sequence). The V gene lost 8 bases and the J gene lost 8 bases, with 18 bases spanning the gap. CDR3 length: 13 residues. This CDR3 reads CASLNTRSGGYTF. The CDR3 region has the DNA TGTGCCAGCCTTAATACACGGAGTGGGGGCTACACCTTC.

This rearrangement joins TRBV14 to TRBJ2-3, with 12 bases that match TRBD2. Germline V gene lookup returns CDR1 SGHDN and CDR2 FVKESK. The V and J ends lost 3 bases and 3 bases, in that order; junction bases with no gene match: 7. CDR3 length: 17 residues. This chain's CDR3 is CASSQQTGTSGTDTQYF. DNA of the CDR3: TGTGCCAGCAGCCAGCAAACCGGGACTAGCGGGACAGATACGCAGTATTTT.